These T cell receptor beta chains were read from a single sample in a study of cytomegalovirus exposure and HLA in healthy donors. Profiled with immunoSEQ multiplex PCR; TCRdb holds only in-frame clones, not every one. The sample includes approximately 76,000 clones, about 64% of them seen just once. The sample taken for sequencing was PBMCs. The receptors stem from a man aged 25 to 40 in good health and CMV-seropositive. Each CDR3 is given with its conserved first and last residue. Fields, in order: clone size, D gene, J gene, V gene, CDR3 length, CDR3 protein, CDR3 DNA. A D gene is named only where the DNA matches it firmly. Expanded clones get a size class; other rows say once, few or many, or leave the size out.

>.|.|TRBJ1-3|TRBV4-1|15
CASSHYRQTGNTIYF
TGCGCCAGCAGCCATTATAGACAGACTGGAAACACCATATATTTT
>.|TRBD2|TRBJ2-3|TRBV6-1|18
CASSERLAGGPISDTQYF
TGTGCCAGCAGTGAACGACTAGCGGGAGGGCCCATATCCGATACGCAGTATTTT
>few|.|TRBJ1-1|TRBV19|13
CASSINSETEAFF
TGTGCCAGTAGTATAAACAGTGAGACTGAAGCTTTCTTT
>few|.|TRBJ2-5|TRBV10-3|13
CATDPGVDETQYF
TGTGCCACCGATCCCGGGGTTGACGAGACCCAGTACTTC
>.|.|TRBJ2-5|TRBV6-5|11
CASSFQGTQYF
TGTGCCAGCAGTTTTCAGGGGACCCAGTACTTC
>.|TRBD1|TRBJ1-1|TRBV23-1|16
CASSQPGQGWNTEAFF
TGCGCCAGCAGTCAGCCGGGACAGGGATGGAACACTGAAGCTTTCTTT
>.|TRBD1|TRBJ2-7|TRBV28|16
CASSLSPRTGGYEQYF
TGTGCCAGCAGTTTATCCCCAAGGACAGGGGGCTACGAGCAGTACTTC
>.|.|TRBJ2-7|TRBV28|15
CASSHSISGSYEQYF
TGTGCCAGCAGCCATTCTATATCTGGCTCCTACGAGCAGTACTTC
>.|TRBD1|TRBJ2-7|TRBV11-3|15
CASSLSPGGVGEQYF
TGTGCCAGCAGCTTAAGTCCAGGGGGCGTGGGTGAGCAGTACTTC
>.|.|TRBJ2-1|TRBV7-8|16
CASSPPTGRPNNEQFF
TGTGCCAGCAGCCCCCCGACGGGGAGACCTAACAATGAGCAGTTCTTC
>few|TRBD1|TRBJ1-4|TRBV9|20
CASSVEWDRGHSATNEKLFF
TGTGCCAGCAGCGTAGAGTGGGACAGGGGCCATTCTGCAACTAATGAAAAACTGTTTTTT
>.|.|TRBJ2-1|TRBV7-9|14
CASSLSTPGDEQFF
TGTGCCAGCAGCTTAAGCACCCCCGGGGATGAGCAGTTCTTC
>.|TRBD1|TRBJ1-4|TRBV2|17
CASSIRPGQGLNEKLFF
TGTGCCAGCAGCATTCGCCCGGGACAGGGACTAAATGAAAAACTGTTTTTT
>.|.|TRBJ1-4|TRBV13|17
CASSLSQGIATNEKLFF
TGTGCCAGCAGCTTAAGTCAGGGGATTGCAACTAATGAAAAACTGTTTTTT
>.|TRBD1|TRBJ2-7|TRBV7-6|14
CASSVDRGRYEQYF
TGTGCCAGCAGCGTGGACAGGGGGCGGTACGAGCAGTACTTC
>.|TRBD1|TRBJ1-4|TRBV6-5|16
CASSSQGASPNEKLFF
TGTGCCAGCAGTTCACAGGGGGCGTCACCTAATGAAAAACTGTTTTTT
>.|.|TRBJ1-1|TRBV18|14
CASSPPRSSAEAFF
TGTGCCAGCTCACCACCAAGGAGTAGCGCTGAAGCTTTCTTT
>few|.|TRBJ2-7|TRBV10-1|16
CASSPKPGTAIYEQYF
TGCGCCAGCAGCCCGAAACCGGGGACTGCGATCTACGAGCAGTACTTC
>.|.|TRBJ2-7|TRBV18|14
CASSPTPGGGEQYF
TGTGCCAGCTCACCTACACCAGGCGGAGGCGAGCAGTACTTC
>.|.|TRBJ2-1|TRBV7-3|14
CASSPHLGDNEQFF
TGTGCCAGCAGCCCACACCTAGGAGACAATGAGCAGTTCTTC
>.|TRBD2|TRBJ2-3|TRBV7-3|14
CASSTAGTSGTQYF
TGTGCCAGCAGCACCGCCGGGACTAGCGGTACGCAGTATTTT
>.|TRBD1|TRBJ1-5|TRBV28|14
CASSLRTGTQPQHF
TGTGCCAGCAGTTTAAGGACAGGGACTCAGCCCCAGCATTTT
>.|.|TRBJ2-2|TRBV7-3|13
CASSSSNTGELFF
TGTGCCAGCAGCTCAAGCAACACCGGGGAGCTGTTTTTT
>.|TRBD1|TRBJ2-7|TRBV4-2|15
CASSHPTDRVREQYF
TGTGCCAGCAGCCACCCGACCGACAGGGTCCGCGAGCAGTACTTC
>.|.|TRBJ2-2|TRBV27|14
CASRPTGLPGELFF
TGTGCCAGCAGACCGACAGGCCTCCCCGGGGAGCTGTTTTTT
>.|TRBD1|TRBJ2-3|TRBV7-2|15
CASSLDAGGVDTQYF
TGTGCCAGCAGCTTAGATGCAGGGGGAGTAGATACGCAGTATTTT
>.|TRBD2|TRBJ2-3|TRBV28|15
CASRGSGGGVDTQYF
TGTGCCAGCAGAGGAAGCGGGGGAGGCGTAGATACGCAGTATTTT
>.|TRBD1|TRBJ2-3|TRBV28|16
CASTTGQATSTDTQYF
TGTGCCAGCACAACCGGACAGGCCACTAGCACAGATACGCAGTATTTT
>.|.|TRBJ2-7|TRBV2|11
CASRREIEQYF
TGTGCCAGCAGGCGGGAAATCGAGCAGTACTTC
>.|.|TRBJ1-2|TRBV19|14
CASSIEGALYGYTF
TGTGCCAGTAGTATAGAGGGGGCACTCTATGGCTACACCTTC
>few|.|TRBJ1-4|TRBV4-1|12
CASSQAGRAVFF
TGCGCCAGCAGCCAAGCGGGCAGGGCAGTGTTTTTT